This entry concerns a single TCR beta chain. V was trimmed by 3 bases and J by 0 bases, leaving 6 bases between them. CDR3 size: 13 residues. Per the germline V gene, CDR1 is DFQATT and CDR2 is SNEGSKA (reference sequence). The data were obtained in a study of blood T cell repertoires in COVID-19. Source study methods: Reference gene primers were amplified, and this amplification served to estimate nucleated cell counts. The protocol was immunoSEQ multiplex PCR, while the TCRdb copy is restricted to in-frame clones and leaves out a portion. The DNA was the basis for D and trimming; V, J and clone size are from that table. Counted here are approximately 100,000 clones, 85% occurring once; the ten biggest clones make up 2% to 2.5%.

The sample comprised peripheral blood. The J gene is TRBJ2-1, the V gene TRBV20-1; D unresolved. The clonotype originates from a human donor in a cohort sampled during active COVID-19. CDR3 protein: CSASDLSYNEQFF. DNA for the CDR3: TGCAGTGCTAGTGATCTCTCCTACAATGAGCAGTTCTTC.